The next 12 T cell receptor beta chains were all read from a single sample in a study of CD8+CD57+ T cells in acquired aplastic anemia. The TCR beta profiling, which covered VDJ combination and CDR3 sequence, was carried out using genomic DNA as the template. TCRdb reprocessed the reads with MiXCR, giving one entry per CDR3 protein. This table holds hundreds of thousands of distinct CDR3 sequences, approximately 33% found once. The patients chosen for sequencing had shown expansion of CD8+CD57+ cells (detected by flow cytometry). Sequencing was done on a sample of sorted CD4+, CD8+, or CD8+CD57+ T cells (not recorded which) from PBMCs. These receptors were collected from a human donor with aplastic anemia.

This clonotype was detected only a few times. The chain recombines TRBV11-2 with TRBJ1-3, with 7 bases identical to TRBD1. The V segment lost 5 bases and the J segment 7 bases; nucleotides outside the gene matches: 14. The CDR3 loop spans 16 amino acids. Germline CDR1 SGHAT, CDR2 FQNNGV. CDR3 in amino acids: CASSKAGTAFGNTIYF. For the CDR3, the DNA is TGTGCCAGCAGCAAGGCCGGGACAGCTTTTGGGAACACCATATATTTT. Using reference TRBV11-2 and TRBJ1-3 for the parts outside the CDR3, the full variable domain is EAGVAQSPRYKIIEKRQSVAFWCNPISGHATLYWYQQILGQGPKLLIQFQNNGVVDDSQLPKDRFSAERLKGVDSTLKIQPAKLEDSAVYLCASSKAGTAFGNTIYFGEGSWLTVV.

This clonotype was detected many times. The rearrangement joins TRBV11-1 to TRBJ2-7; 9 bases line up with TRBD1. Per germline, CDR1 SGHAT and CDR2 FQDESV (reference sequence). With V trimmed by 5 bases and J by 0 bases, 11 bases remained unmatched. This CDR3 is 17 amino acids long. CDR3 bases: TGTGCCAGCAGCGGGGGAGGACCGGGACAGGGCTCCTACGAGCAGTACTTC. This gives the protein CASSGGGPGQGSYEQYF.

This rearrangement joins TRBV20-1 to TRBJ2-1; 10 nucleotides match TRBD1. After removal of 3 bases from V and 1 base from J, the junction contained 9 bases not matched to a gene. The CDR3 covers 17 residues. From germline, CDR1 is DFQATT and CDR2 SNEGSKA (reference sequence). CDR3 sequence reads: CSASGPWDRGSYNEQFF. Here the CDR3 DNA reads TGCAGTGCTAGTGGTCCCTGGGACAGGGGTTCCTACAATGAGCAGTTCTTC.

The sample holds many counts of this clonotype. The gene calls are TRBV2 and TRBJ1-2, with D maybe TRBD1 (6 bases). The V gene lost 5 bases and the J gene lost 2 bases, with 9 bases spanning the gap. This CDR3 contains 13 residues. The germline V gene encodes CDR1 SNHLY and CDR2 FYNNEI. The chain's CDR3 is CASSPTGNYGYTF. The CDR3 DNA sequence: TGTGCCAGCAGTCCTACAGGGAACTATGGCTACACCTTC.

The chain uses TRBV18 and TRBJ1-2, with D maybe TRBD1 (5 bases). There are 14 residues in the CDR3. The V end lost 0 bases, the J end lost 8 bases, and 13 bases lay between the germline ends. The germline V gene has CDR1 KGHSH and CDR2 LQKENI. In nucleotides, the CDR3 is TGTGCCAGCTCACCACCGAGGGGCAGGGAGGGCTACACCTTC. It encodes CASSPPRGREGYTF.

About this clonotype: A single base separates this from a much larger clone, so it may be a read error. The rearrangement uses TRBV20-1 and TRBJ2-7, with D maybe TRBD1 (6 bases). This CDR3 is 14 amino acids long. The germline CDR1 and CDR2 sequences are DFQATT and SNEGSKA (reference sequence). V lost 7 bases and J lost 1, with 17 bases in between. The CDR3 nucleotides read TGCAGTGGCCTGAGTGACAGGCTATCCTACGAGCAGTACTTC. It is translated as CSGLSDRLSYEQYF.

This clonotype was counted at least ten times. This chain joins TRBV5-5 and TRBJ1-2; TRBD1 matches at 7 bases. The CDR3 length is 14 residues. CDR1 is SGHKS, CDR2 YYEKEE, per germline (reference sequence). Trimming took 0 bases from V and 8 from J; bases not matched to a gene: 7. The CDR3: CASSLDPTGQGYTF. In DNA, the CDR3 is TGTGCCAGCAGCTTGGACCCGACAGGGCAGGGCTACACCTTC.

This clonotype was counted ten times or more. The gene calls are TRBV10-3 and TRBJ2-5; D gene ambiguous. Germline V gene data show CDR1 as ENHRY and CDR2 as SYGVKD. V was clipped by 3 bases and J by 1 base, with 3 bases between them. This CDR3 spans 12 amino acids. The CDR3 is CAISDIQETQYF. The CDR3 DNA reads as TGTGCCATCAGTGATATCCAAGAGACCCAGTACTTC.

This clonotype was seen many times. The chain is built from TRBV19 and TRBJ1-5; possibly TRBD1 for D (5 bases). The CDR3 runs to 11 residues. CDR1 and CDR2 from the germline V gene are LNHDA and SQIVND (reference sequence). V was pared by 11 bases and J by 4 bases, with 9 bases between. The DNA of the CDR3 is TGTGCCGTTGGGGGTAATCAGCCCCAGCATTTT. Protein sequence: CAVGGNQPQHF.

For the CDR3, the DNA is TGTGCCAGCATCCATGTAGGCTCCGGGACACCGAACACCGGGGAGCTGTTTTTT. Residues: CASIHVGSGTPNTGELFF. This sequence joins TRBV10-3 and TRBJ2-2; TRBD1 might be the D (6 bases). Deletions cut 10 bases from V and 0 bases from J, with 24 bases between. Germline values: CDR1 ENHRY, CDR2 SYGVKD. The CDR3 totals 18 residues.

This clonotype showed up just a few times. The chain links TRBV6-1 to TRBJ1-3; D unresolved. This CDR3 has 15 residues. CDR1 is MNHNS and CDR2 is SASEGT in the germline V gene. V shed 6 bases and J shed 1 base, with 13 bases lying between them. The CDR3 reads CASREGVPSGNTIYF. CDR3 nucleotide sequence: TGTGCCAGCAGAGAGGGCGTTCCTTCTGGAAACACCATATATTTT.

This clonotype was counted ten times or more. The V gene is TRBV19, the J gene TRBJ1-5, with 8 bases fitting TRBD1. This CDR3 has 16 amino acids. CDR1 is LNHDA and CDR2 is SQIVND in the germline V gene (reference sequence). Trimming took 6 bases from V and 4 from J; bases not matched to a gene: 11. DNA for the CDR3: TGTGCCAGTAGCCCACAAACAGGGGGTAGGAATCAGCCCCAGCATTTT. This encodes CASSPQTGGRNQPQHF.